At least ten counts were recorded for the clone carrying this T cell receptor (beta chain). A much larger clone is a single base away; this may be a read error. The source of the sample is a study of metastatic and nonmetastatic thyroid tumors. Study-level information: Malignant and benign thyroid patients had repertoires compared in peripheral blood and tumor or nodule tissue.

The CDR3 has 13 amino acids. Trimming removed 6 bases from V and 4 bases from J, with 16 bases in between. CDR1 and CDR2 from the germline V gene are DFQATT and SNEGSKA (reference sequence). TCRdb reprocessed the PCR reads using MiXCR. The data show more than 13,000 clones, with roughly 12% seen just once and approximately 14% held by the top ten. No patient received treatment before thyroid surgery. This sequence originates from a female donor with papillary thyroid cancer or a benign thyroid nodule (not recorded which). Some clones in this sample may be carry-over from other donors' samples. The sequencing sample was made of blood. The chain carries TRBV20-1 and TRBJ2-7; D might be TRBD1 (6 bases). CDR3 sequence reads: CSARVGAQYEQYF. The CDR3 DNA reads TGCAGTGCCCGCGTGGGGGCGCAGTACGAGCAGTACTTC.